This TCR beta chain derives from a study of OX40 agonist ivuxolimab in advanced cancers. The CDR3 consists of 14 residues. Per germline, CDR1 MGHDK and CDR2 SYGVNS. V was shortened by 4 bases and J by 6 bases, with 15 bases between the two germline ends. Generated by immunoSEQ multiplex PCR, the TCRdb table keeps only in-frame clones and is missing some. Counted here are about 69,000 clones, roughly nine tenths occurring once; the ten biggest clones make up just under 0.3%. This TCR was sampled from an adult with an advanced solid tumor such as melanoma, head and neck, liver or kidney cancer. The chain links TRBV25-1 to TRBJ1-1, with D tentatively TRBD1 (6 bases). The specimen comprised CD4+ or CD8+ T cells sorted from blood, sampled in a trial of the OX40 agonist ivuxolimab. In DNA form, the CDR3 reads TGTGCCAGCAGTGCCTTTAAGGGGGGGGCTGAAGCTTTCTTT. It translates to CASSAFKGGAEAFF.